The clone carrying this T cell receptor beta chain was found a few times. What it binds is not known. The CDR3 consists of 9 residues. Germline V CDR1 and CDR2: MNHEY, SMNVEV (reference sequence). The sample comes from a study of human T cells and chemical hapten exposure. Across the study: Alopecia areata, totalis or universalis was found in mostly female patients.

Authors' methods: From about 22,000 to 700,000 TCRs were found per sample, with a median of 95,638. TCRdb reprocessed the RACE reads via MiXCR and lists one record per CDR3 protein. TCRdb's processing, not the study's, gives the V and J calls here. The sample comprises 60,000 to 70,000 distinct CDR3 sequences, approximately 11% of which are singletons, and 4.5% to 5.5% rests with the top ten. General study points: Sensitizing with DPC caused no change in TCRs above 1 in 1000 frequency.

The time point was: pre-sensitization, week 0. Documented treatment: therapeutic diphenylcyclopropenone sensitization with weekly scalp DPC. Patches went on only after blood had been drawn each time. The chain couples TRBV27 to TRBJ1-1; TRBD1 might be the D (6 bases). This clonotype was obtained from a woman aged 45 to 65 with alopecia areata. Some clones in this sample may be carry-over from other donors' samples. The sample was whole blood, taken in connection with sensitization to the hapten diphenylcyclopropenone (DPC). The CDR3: CGRGSEAFF. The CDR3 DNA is TGTGGAAGGGGGAGTGAAGCTTTCTTT.